Each of the 27 T cell receptor beta chains below was sequenced from the same sample in a study of siplizumab effects on memory and regulatory T cells. Generated by immunoSEQ multiplex PCR, the TCRdb table keeps only in-frame clones and is missing some. Found here are roughly 97,000 clones, roughly 92% of them singletons; the top ten hold roughly 0.64%. The source material was Tregs sorted from blood. These receptor sequences come from a human donor in good health.

This rearrangement joins TRBV29-1 to TRBJ2-1; D gene ambiguous. Germline-derived CDR1 and CDR2 are SQVTM and ANQGSEA. V was trimmed by 4 bases and J by 6 bases, leaving 16 bases between them. The CDR3 spans 14 residues. The chain's CDR3 is CSVVGFSWGNEQFF. DNA for the CDR3: TGCAGCGTTGTCGGTTTTTCGTGGGGCAATGAGCAGTTCTTC.

CDR3 in DNA: TGCGCCAGCAGCTTGGTAGTAGCGGGGGGCCGGGAGACCCAGTACTTC. The encoded protein is CASSLVVAGGRETQYF. The chain recombines TRBV5-1 with TRBJ2-5, with 10 bases identical to TRBD2. Germline-derived CDR1 and CDR2 are SGHRS and YFSETQ. There are 16 residues in the CDR3. After removal of 0 bases from V and 5 bases from J, the junction contained 7 bases not matched to a gene.

The chain uses TRBV6-4 and TRBJ2-3, with D uncertain. The V gene lost 0 bases and the J gene lost 2 bases, with 6 bases spanning the gap. Germline CDR1 and CDR2: MRHNA and SNTAGT. The CDR3 loop spans 14 amino acids. The CDR3: CASSDSPHTDTQYF. The DNA for the CDR3 is TGTGCCAGCAGTGACTCCCCGCACACAGATACGCAGTATTTT.

This clone appeared once. The genes are TRBV21-1 and TRBJ2-2; TRBD2, the table's D call, lacks a check against the DNA. TRBV21-1 corresponds to a pseudogene. This CDR3 spans 14 amino acids. CDR3 coding DNA: TGTGCCAGCAGCAATTTCACTAGCATCGGGGAGCTGTTTTTT. This sequence encodes CASSNFTSIGELFF.

The CDR3 DNA follows: TGTGCCAGCAGTGACGGTTTTAGGATGTGGGGAGCTTTCTTT. Encoded protein: CASSDGFRMWGAFF. J is TRBJ1-1 and V is TRBV6-1; D is uncertain. V shed 3 bases and J shed 10 bases, with 18 bases lying between them. This CDR3 spans 14 amino acids. Germline values: CDR1 MNHNS, CDR2 SASEGT.

The V call is TRBV6-5, the J call TRBJ1-6, with D unclear. The CDR3 extends over 15 amino acids. From germline, CDR1 is MNHEY and CDR2 SVGAGI. The V end lost 7 bases, the J end lost 0 bases, and 10 bases lay between the germline ends. Here the CDR3 reads CASMERSSYNSPLHF. CDR3 DNA: TGTGCCAGCATGGAGAGAAGCTCCTATAATTCACCCCTCCACTTT.

The rearrangement uses TRBV27 and TRBJ2-7; 10 bases agree with TRBD1. Germline assignment: CDR1 MNHEY and CDR2 SMNVEV (reference sequence). This CDR3 contains 15 residues. V trimming: 5 bases; J trimming: 6 bases; junction bases outside the gene matches: 10. This CDR3 is CASSRVGTGAGEQYF. CDR3 sequence (DNA): TGTGCCAGCAGTCGGGTTGGGACAGGGGCGGGCGAGCAGTACTTC.

This chain links TRBV10-3 with TRBJ2-1; D is undetermined. The CDR3 covers 13 residues. CDR1 and CDR2 from the germline V gene are ENHRY and SYGVKD. V lost 4 bases, J lost 9 bases, and 13 bases lay in between. CDR3 coding DNA: TGTGCCATCAGTGCTAGGGAAATAGGTGAGCAGTTCTTC. It specifies CAISAREIGEQFF.

This clone was detected only once. CDR3 sequence reads: CASSFLAEQFF. CDR3 nucleotide sequence: TGTGCCAGCAGCTTCCTAGCTGAGCAGTTCTTC. The chain employs TRBV13 and TRBJ2-1; maybe TRBD2 (5 bases). Trimming stripped 3 bases from V and 9 bases from J, with 6 bases between. This CDR3 is 11 amino acids long. Germline assignment: CDR1 PRHDT and CDR2 FYEKMQ (reference sequence).

The chain uses TRBV5-5 and TRBJ2-5, with TRBD2 as a possible D gene (6 bases). This CDR3 is built from 17 residues. CDR1 SGHKS and CDR2 YYEKEE come from the germline V gene (reference sequence). Trimming stripped 4 bases from V and 7 bases from J, with 26 bases between. CDR3: CASSPEPGLRLFATQYF. DNA of the CDR3: TGTGCCAGCAGCCCGGAGCCGGGACTCCGGCTATTTGCGACCCAGTACTTC.

The J gene is TRBJ2-2, the V gene TRBV27; TRBD2 is a possible D gene (5 bases). The germline V gene has CDR1 MNHEY and CDR2 SMNVEV (reference sequence). Deletions cut 4 bases from V and 7 bases from J, with 16 bases between. This CDR3 has 15 amino acids. The chain's CDR3 is CASSSLGGVGGELFF. CDR3 DNA: TGTGCCAGCAGTTCCCTTGGAGGAGTGGGCGGGGAGCTGTTTTTT.

V is TRBV5-1 and J is TRBJ2-3, with TRBD2 identical over 7 bases. V shed 0 bases and J 6 bases; nucleotides not matched to a gene: 7. This CDR3 comprises 15 residues. Germline loops: CDR1 SGHRS, CDR2 YFSETQ. The CDR3 DNA reads TGCGCCAGCAGCTTGGCTTGGCAGGGAGGGGATACGCAGTATTTT. Its translation is CASSLAWQGGDTQYF. The entire variable domain, with the rest obtained from reference TRBV5-1 and TRBJ2-3, is as follows: KAGVTQTPRYLIKTRGQQVTLSCSPISGHRSVSWYQQTPGQGLQFLFEYFSETQRNKGNFPGRFSGRQFSNSRSEMNVSTLELGDSALYLCASSLAWQGGDTQYFGPGTRLTVL.

The V and J genes are TRBV9 and TRBJ1-5; TRBD1 matches at 10 bases. The CDR3 runs 15 residues. Germline V CDR1 and CDR2: SGDLS, YYNGEE. The J segment lost 4 bases and the V segment lost 5 bases, leaving 6 bases of the junction unmatched. The CDR3 nucleotides are TGTGCCAGCAGTCCTGGACAGGGGGGTAATCAGCCCCAGCATTTT. It yields the protein CASSPGQGGNQPQHF.

The V gene is TRBV15, the J gene TRBJ1-5, with D maybe TRBD1 (6 bases). V was cut by 6 bases and J by 7 bases, with 13 bases left in between. The germline gives CDR1 LNHNV, CDR2 YYDKDF (reference sequence). The CDR3 length is 13 residues. The CDR3 region is CATSTGSGQPQHF. The CDR3 DNA sequence: TGTGCCACCAGTACAGGGTCAGGGCAGCCCCAGCATTTT. Looking up the rest from reference TRBV15 and TRBJ1-5 gives the full variable domain: DAMVIQNPRYQVTQFGKPVTLSCSQTLNHNVMYWYQQKSSQAPKLLFHYYDKDFNNEADTPDNFQSRRPNTSFCFLDIRSPGLGDTAMYLCATSTGSGQPQHFGDGTRLSIL.

The sample holds one count of this clone. The J gene is TRBJ2-2, the V gene TRBV4-3; tentatively, D is TRBD1 or TRBD2 (6 bases each). CDR1 and CDR2 from the germline V gene are LGHNA and YSLEER. V lost 2 bases, J lost 4 bases, and 11 bases lay in between. The CDR3 extends over 15 amino acids. The DNA for the CDR3 is TGCGCCAGCAGCCAAAGAGGGGGAGGCACCGGGGAGCTGTTTTTT. Translating gives CASSQRGGGTGELFF.

This chain joins TRBV2 and TRBJ1-5, with 11 bases aligning to TRBD1. J gave up 6 bases and V 6 bases, and 7 bases lay outside the gene matches. This CDR3 is built from 15 residues. The V gene's germline CDR1 is SNHLY and CDR2 FYNNEI. The CDR3 DNA reads TGTGCCAGCAGGAGGGACAGGGGGTCTTTTCAGCCCCAGCATTTT. It codes for CASRRDRGSFQPQHF.

The chain links TRBV18 to TRBJ2-7; the D is unclear. The CDR3 is 14 residues long. The germline V gene has CDR1 KGHSH and CDR2 LQKENI. Trimming left V 1 base short and J 3 bases short, with 10 bases between. The CDR3 coding sequence is TGTGCCAGCTCACCACGCGGCCTCGACTACGAGCAGTACTTC. The encoded protein is CASSPRGLDYEQYF.

V usage is TRBV6-1 and J usage is TRBJ1-6; D remains ambiguous. Germline V gene lookup returns CDR1 MNHNS and CDR2 SASEGT. The CDR3 runs to 11 residues. V was pared by 8 bases and J by 1 base, with 0 bases between. The CDR3 region is CASSYNSPLHF. The CDR3 region has the DNA TGTGCCAGCTCCTATAATTCACCCCTCCACTTT.

This clone was recorded only once. V and J are TRBV18 and TRBJ1-2, with D perhaps TRBD1 (6 bases). The CDR3 is 15 residues long. Per germline, CDR1 KGHSH and CDR2 LQKENI. V was trimmed by 2 bases and J by 3 bases, leaving 13 bases between them. CDR3 in amino acids: CASSPLQGTYYGYTF. CDR3 sequence (DNA): TGTGCCAGCTCACCATTGCAGGGGACTTACTATGGCTACACCTTC.

The gene calls are TRBV14 and TRBJ1-2; the match to TRBD1 covers 8 bases. The V and J ends lost 4 bases and 0 bases, in that order; junction bases with no gene match: 10. Germline-derived CDR1 and CDR2 are SGHDN and FVKESK. The CDR3 loop spans 17 amino acids. The chain's CDR3 is CASSPGGRGHANYGYTF. CDR3 DNA sequence: TGTGCCAGCAGCCCCGGTGGCAGGGGGCACGCTAACTATGGCTACACCTTC.

The chain recombines TRBV27 with TRBJ1-2, with D possibly being TRBD1 (6 bases). Trimming took off 0 bases at V and 7 bases at J, with 15 bases between the two ends. From germline, CDR1 is MNHEY and CDR2 SMNVEV (reference sequence). This CDR3 comprises 15 residues. CDR3 sequence: CASSLSRGATVGYTF. CDR3 bases: TGTGCCAGCAGTTTATCTCGGGGGGCGACGGTTGGCTACACCTTC.

J is TRBJ2-7 and V is TRBV6-1; 8 positions match TRBD1. V gave up 8 bases and J gave up 6 bases; unmatched junction bases: 15. This CDR3 comprises 15 residues. The germline gives CDR1 MNHNS, CDR2 SASEGT. The CDR3 reads CASGSLQGGMSEQYF. CDR3 DNA: TGTGCCAGCGGATCGCTACAGGGGGGTATGAGCGAGCAGTACTTC.

The V call is TRBV7-2, the J call TRBJ2-7; 10 bases match TRBD2. Germline CDR1 SGHTA, CDR2 FQGNSA. V lost 5 bases to trimming and J lost 0 bases; unmatched junction nucleotides: 10. The CDR3 is made up of 17 amino acids. CDR3 residues: CASSPGGLAGVSYEQYF. The CDR3 bases are TGTGCCAGCAGCCCAGGGGGGCTAGCGGGAGTCTCCTACGAGCAGTACTTC.

V gene TRBV7-2 combines with J gene TRBJ1-2; a possible D gene is TRBD1 (5 bases). CDR3 length: 14 amino acids. Trimming took off 1 base at V and 4 bases at J, with 10 bases between the two ends. CDR1 is SGHTA, CDR2 FQGNSA, per germline. The CDR3 spells CASSLGRDFYGYTF. In DNA, the CDR3 is TGTGCCAGCAGCTTAGGCAGGGACTTCTATGGCTACACCTTC.

J is TRBJ1-2 and V is TRBV9, with 7 bases matching TRBD1. Germline CDR1 SGDLS, CDR2 YYNGEE. The CDR3 is made up of 18 amino acids. Trimming at V came to 4 bases and at J to 7 bases, leaving 22 bases not matched to a gene. As DNA, the CDR3 is TGTGCCAGCAGCCAGCGCGGGGGGCCAGGGGGTAATGCTGCTGGCTACACCTTC. The encoded protein is CASSQRGGPGGNAAGYTF. Full variable domain (outside the CDR3, taken from reference TRBV9 and TRBJ1-2): DSGVTQTPKHLITATGQRVTLRCSPRSGDLSVYWYQQSLDQGLQFLIQYYNGEERAKGNILERFSAQQFPDLHSELNLSSLELGDSALYFCASSQRGGPGGNAAGYTFGSGTRLTVV.

J is TRBJ2-2 and V is TRBV21-1; TRBD2 reflects the table's D call only, with no check against the DNA. TRBV21-1 is flagged as a pseudogene. CDR3 size: 11 residues. The CDR3 loop reads CASSLFGELFF. The CDR3, as DNA: TGTGCCAGCAGTTTATTCGGGGAGCTGTTTTTT.

The V call is TRBV6-6, the J call TRBJ2-1; 8 nucleotides agree with TRBD2. Germline lookup yields CDR1 MNHNY and CDR2 SVGAGI (reference sequence). Trimming cost V 10 bases and J 7 bases; bases outside gene matches: 12. The CDR3 consists of 14 residues. This chain's CDR3 is CATRPGLGHNEQFF. The CDR3 DNA sequence: TGTGCCACCCGACCGGGACTAGGTCATAATGAGCAGTTCTTC.